Below, 14 T cell receptor beta chains from the same sample are listed, as sequenced in a study of T cell repertoires in cytomegalovirus infection. MiXCR was run by TCRdb on the reads, yielding one entry per CDR3 protein. The sample records about 460,000 distinct CDR3 sequences, approximately 11% being singletons. The sequenced sample was PBMCs. All receptors derive from a human donor in good health (CMV status not recorded). Some clones in this sample may be carry-over from other donors' samples.

This clonotype showed up many times. This chain links TRBV9 with TRBJ2-7; the match to TRBD1 covers 9 bases. The CDR3 is 15 amino acids. V shed 0 bases, J shed 2 bases, and the junction held 3 bases outside the gene matches. Germline CDR1 reads SGDLS; CDR2 reads YYNGEE. This CDR3 reads CASSVGQGGTYEQYF. CDR3 nucleotides: TGTGCCAGCAGCGTAGGACAGGGGGGCACCTACGAGCAGTACTTC.

This clonotype has at least ten counts. In DNA form, the CDR3 reads TGTGCCAGCAGTTTTGCGGTACAGGTTAGCACAGATACGCAGTATTTT. It codes for CASSFAVQVSTDTQYF. The genes are TRBV7-2 and TRBJ2-3; TRBD1 might be the D (5 bases). CDR1 SGHTA and CDR2 FQGNSA come from the germline V gene. The CDR3 length is 16 residues. Trimming pared 6 bases from V and 0 bases from J, leaving 16 bases between.

This clonotype showed up just a few times. The chain links TRBV6-6 to TRBJ2-5; TRBD2 might be the D (6 bases). There are 13 residues in the CDR3. The V end lost 5 bases, the J end lost 5 bases, and 12 bases lay between the germline ends. Germline CDR1 reads MNHNY; CDR2 reads SVGAGI (reference sequence). CDR3 DNA: TGTGCCAGCAGTGTGGGGGGAATGGAGACCCAGTACTTC. Protein product: CASSVGGMETQYF.

Ten or more counts support this clonotype. The CDR3 coding sequence is TGTGCCAGCAGCCGGGACAGGAGCTCCTACGAGCAGTACTTC. Translating it yields CASSRDRSSYEQYF. The chain uses TRBV3-1 and TRBJ2-7, with 8 bases fitting TRBD1. The germline V gene has CDR1 LGHDT and CDR2 YNNKEL (reference sequence). The trim removed 4 bases at V and 0 bases at J, leaving 2 bases unmatched. The CDR3 covers 14 residues.

This clonotype has more than one count but fewer than ten. The gene calls are TRBV30 and TRBJ2-7; the match to TRBD2 covers 7 bases. CDR1 is GTSNPN, CDR2 SVGIG, per germline (reference sequence). The CDR3 consists of 13 residues. With V trimmed by 4 bases and J by 2 bases, 5 bases remained unmatched. The CDR3, as DNA: TGTGCCTGGACCCGGACTAGTGCCTACGAGCAGTACTTC. It is translated as CAWTRTSAYEQYF.

The chain carries TRBV2 and TRBJ1-2; 7 positions agree with TRBD1. Unmatched junction bases numbered 7, after V lost 4 bases and J lost 5 bases. Germline-derived CDR1 and CDR2 are SNHLY and FYNNEI. This CDR3 contains 14 residues. In nucleotides, the CDR3 is TGTGCCAGCAGTGGACAGGGCCCTGGTTATGGCTACACCTTC. Protein product: CASSGQGPGYGYTF.

This clonotype came up many times. The gene calls are TRBV7-6 and TRBJ1-2; TRBD1 agrees at 10 bases. The CDR3 sequence is 15 residues long. In germline, CDR1 is SGHVS, CDR2 FNYEAQ. J lost 8 bases, V lost 5 bases, and 11 bases had no gene match. The CDR3 protein is CASSLTKGQGSGYTF. The CDR3 DNA follows: TGTGCCAGCAGCCTTACGAAGGGACAGGGGTCCGGCTACACCTTC.

The rearrangement uses TRBV2 and TRBJ1-1; TRBD1 matches at 9 bases. Germline V gene data show CDR1 as SNHLY and CDR2 as FYNNEI. After removal of 8 bases from V and 4 bases from J, the junction contained 11 bases not matched to a gene. The CDR3 loop spans 15 amino acids. In DNA, the CDR3 is TGTGCCAGCGAGGCCCACAGGGGGCTGGGCACTGAAGCTTTCTTT. Amino acids: CASEAHRGLGTEAFF.

This clonotype was counted many times. The chain uses TRBV12-3 or TRBV12-4 and TRBJ1-6; D is possibly TRBD1 (6 bases). This CDR3 contains 16 residues. Trimming stripped 5 bases from V and 0 bases from J, with 11 bases between. This CDR3 reads CASSLDRDSYNSPLHF. The CDR3 DNA reads TGTGCCAGCAGTCTGGACAGAGACTCCTATAATTCACCCCTCCACTTT.

The V call is TRBV5-6, the J call TRBJ1-2; D is undetermined. CDR1 is SGHDT and CDR2 is YYEEEE in the germline V gene. V was trimmed by 4 bases and J by 10 bases, leaving 8 bases between them. There are 10 residues in the CDR3. Here the CDR3 reads CASSETDYTF. Here the CDR3 DNA reads TGTGCCAGCAGCGAAACAGACTACACCTTC.

J is TRBJ1-5 and V is TRBV10-2; D is undetermined. With 4 bases removed from V and 0 bases from J, the gap between germline ends came to 10 bases. Germline CDR1 WSHSY, CDR2 SAAADI. This CDR3 has 15 residues. The CDR3 loop reads CASSGPGGSNQPQHF. For the CDR3, the DNA is TGCGCCAGCAGTGGACCGGGTGGTAGCAATCAGCCCCAGCATTTT.

The V gene is TRBV3-1, the J gene TRBJ2-7; either TRBD1 or TRBD2 may fit D (5 bases each). V was cut by 7 bases and J by 2 bases, with 15 bases left in between. Germline-derived CDR1 and CDR2 are LGHDT and YNNKEL (reference sequence). CDR3 length: 14 amino acids. As DNA, the CDR3 is TGTGCCAGCATCCCCTCGGGACGGACCTACGAGCAGTACTTC. It encodes CASIPSGRTYEQYF.

The table lists this clonotype with many counts. The V gene is TRBV7-9, the J gene TRBJ2-1, with 9 bases aligning to TRBD2. Germline lookup yields CDR1 SEHNR and CDR2 FQNEAQ (reference sequence). V was pared by 3 bases and J by 4 bases, with 4 bases of the junction left unmatched. This CDR3 region has 15 residues. DNA for the CDR3: TGTGCCAGCAGCTTTAGCGGGAGACTTTACAATGAGCAGTTCTTC. Its translation: CASSFSGRLYNEQFF. Using reference TRBV7-9 and TRBJ2-1 for the parts outside the CDR3, the full variable domain is DTGVSQNPRHKITKRGQNVTFRCDPISEHNRLYWYRQTLGQGPEFLTYFQNEAQLEKSRLLSDRFSAERPKGSFSTLEIQRTEQGDSAMYLCASSFSGRLYNEQFFGPGTRLTVL.

The table lists this clonotype with many counts. V gene TRBV2 combines with J gene TRBJ1-1; D remains unclear. The germline V and J ends were trimmed by 5 bases and 5 bases, with 12 bases remaining between them. The CDR3 contains 13 residues. The germline V gene encodes CDR1 SNHLY and CDR2 FYNNEI. The CDR3 DNA reads as TGTGCCAGCAGTCAACCGGGAGAGACTGAAGCTTTCTTT. As protein: CASSQPGETEAFF.